Shown below are 23 T cell receptor beta chains from a single sample sequenced in a study of blood T cell repertoires in COVID-19. Some clones are missing from TCRdb's copy, which holds only in-frame ones; the method was immunoSEQ multiplex PCR. The sample consists of 70,000 to 95,000 clones, 85% to 90% of them appearing once. Sequencing input: peripheral blood. Receptor source: a human donor with active COVID-19. The donor label of this sample is uncertain.

The chain is built from TRBV7-9 and TRBJ2-1; 8 nucleotides agree with TRBD2. The CDR3 sequence is 15 residues long. V lost 5 bases to trimming and J lost 2 bases; unmatched junction nucleotides: 5. Germline-derived CDR1 and CDR2 are SEHNR and FQNEAQ (reference sequence). In nucleotides, the CDR3 is TGTGCCAGCAGCACCCGGGGGGGCCCCTACAATGAGCAGTTCTTC. This codes for CASSTRGGPYNEQFF.

The gene calls are TRBV12-3 or TRBV12-4 and TRBJ1-1; weak D call: TRBD1 (5 bases). CDR3 size: 13 residues. V was cut by 3 bases and J by 6 bases, with 11 bases left in between. CDR3 region: CASSFWRDPEAFF. Here the CDR3 DNA reads TGTGCCAGCAGTTTTTGGCGGGACCCTGAAGCTTTCTTT.

The J gene is TRBJ2-7, the V gene TRBV4-1; 15 positions match TRBD2. Germline V gene data show CDR1 as MGHRA and CDR2 as YSYEKL. The CDR3 spans 18 residues. V shed 2 bases, J shed 1 base, and the junction held 6 bases outside the gene matches. CDR3 amino acids: CASSQTGLAGGQSYEQYF. The CDR3 nucleotides read TGCGCCAGCAGCCAAACGGGACTAGCGGGGGGTCAGTCCTACGAGCAGTACTTC.

The chain has TRBV5-8 and TRBJ2-5; a possible D gene is TRBD1 (6 bases). Germline CDR1 SGHTS, CDR2 YDEGEE. The CDR3 is 14 amino acids. Trimming took off 1 base at V and 4 bases at J, with 11 bases between the two ends. CDR3 coding DNA: TGTGCCAGCAGCTTGTGGGGGCGTCGAGAGACCCAGTACTTC. It specifies CASSLWGRRETQYF.

This rearrangement joins TRBV3-1 (or the pseudogene TRBV3-2) to TRBJ2-1, with 15 bases that match TRBD2. The CDR3 loop spans 19 amino acids. Germline V lookup: CDR1 LGHDT, CDR2 YNNKEL (reference sequence). V lost 3 bases to trimming and J lost 0 bases; unmatched junction nucleotides: 6. CDR3 nucleotides: TGTGCCAGCAGCCAGGGACTAGCGGGGGGCCGTAGCTCCTACAATGAGCAGTTCTTC. Translation: CASSQGLAGGRSSYNEQFF.

The chain links TRBV19 to TRBJ1-5, with 8 bases matching TRBD1. Germline trimming cut 3 bases from V and 7 bases from J; bases unmatched to any gene: 8. CDR3 length: 15 amino acids. CDR1 and CDR2 from the germline V gene are LNHDA and SQIVND (reference sequence). In DNA form, the CDR3 reads TGTGCCAGTAGTATCGGCAGGGGGCAAGGACAGCCCCAGCATTTT. This codes for CASSIGRGQGQPQHF.

The genes are TRBV6-2 or TRBV6-3 and TRBJ1-5; D remains unclear. V was trimmed by 0 bases and J by 7 bases, leaving 10 bases between them. Germline lookup yields CDR1 MNHEY and CDR2 SVGEGT. The CDR3 runs to 14 residues. The CDR3: CASSYSIPQQPQHF. DNA of the CDR3: TGTGCCAGCAGTTACTCGATCCCCCAGCAGCCCCAGCATTTT.

The rearrangement uses TRBV4-3 and TRBJ2-1; possible D gene TRBD2, 6 bases. The length of the CDR3 is 13 residues. Germline V gene lookup returns CDR1 LGHNA and CDR2 YSLEER. V lost 5 bases and J lost 5, with 10 bases in between. CDR3 nucleotides: TGCGCCAGCAGCGCGGGACTGCACAATGAGCAGTTCTTC. It is translated as CASSAGLHNEQFF.

The chain joins TRBV6-4 to TRBJ1-5, with D maybe TRBD1 (5 bases). With 3 bases removed from V and 2 bases from J, the gap between germline ends came to 5 bases. The CDR3 spans 13 residues. CDR1 is MRHNA, CDR2 SNTAGT, per germline. The CDR3 DNA reads TGTGCCAGCAGTGAAGGGGGCAATCAGCCCCAGCATTTT. Protein product: CASSEGGNQPQHF.

The table lists this clone with a few counts. The gene calls are TRBV4-3 and TRBJ1-6; D is unresolved. Looked up from germline, CDR1 is LGHNA and CDR2 is YSLEER. The CDR3 extends over 15 amino acids. V was clipped by 3 bases and J by 6 bases, with 12 bases between them. The CDR3 here is CASSQQDTLNSPLHF. CDR3 nucleotides: TGCGCCAGCAGCCAGCAAGACACACTTAATTCACCCCTCCACTTT.

V is TRBV10-3 and J is TRBJ1-4; the D gene is possibly TRBD1 (6 bases). V was shortened by 3 bases and J by 7 bases, with 9 bases between the two germline ends. From germline, CDR1 is ENHRY and CDR2 SYGVKD. This CDR3 comprises 13 residues. The CDR3 DNA reads as TGTGCCATCAGTGACAGGGGTGGTGAAAAACTGTTTTTT. Its translation: CAISDRGGEKLFF.

V is TRBV18 and J is TRBJ1-5, with 9 bases fitting TRBD1. The CDR3 loop spans 18 amino acids. V shed 6 bases, J shed 5 bases, and the junction held 17 bases outside the gene matches. Germline CDR1 KGHSH, CDR2 LQKENI. The CDR3 region has the DNA TGTGCCAGCTCTCCGGGACAGGGCACTGTTATTTCGGATCAGCCCCAGCATTTT. It yields the protein CASSPGQGTVISDQPQHF.

This chain connects TRBV7-9 to TRBJ2-7, with TRBD1 as a possible D gene (5 bases). This CDR3 spans 12 amino acids. Germline-derived CDR1 and CDR2 are SEHNR and FQNEAQ (reference sequence). The V gene lost 5 bases and the J gene lost 7 bases, with 12 bases spanning the gap. CDR3: CASSHRKGEQYF. CDR3 in DNA: TGTGCCAGCAGCCACAGGAAGGGGGAGCAGTACTTC. Full variable domain (rest looked up from reference TRBV7-9 and TRBJ2-7): DTGVSQNPRHKITKRGQNVTFRCDPISEHNRLYWYRQTLGQGPEFLTYFQNEAQLEKSRLLSDRFSAERPKGSFSTLEIQRTEQGDSAMYLCASSHRKGEQYFGPGTRLTVT.

The chain joins TRBV6-5 to TRBJ2-3, with D possibly matching TRBD1 (5 bases). V was shortened by 1 base and J by 2 bases, with 10 bases between the two germline ends. The germline CDR1 and CDR2 sequences are MNHEY and SVGAGI. This CDR3 has 15 residues. CDR3 amino acids: CASSYLQGTTDTQYF. The CDR3 region has the DNA TGTGCCAGCAGTTACTTGCAGGGCACCACAGATACGCAGTATTTT.

The genes are TRBV6-1 and TRBJ2-1; 8 bases line up with TRBD1. The CDR3 is 17 residues long. Trimming removed 0 bases from V and 1 base from J; junction bases left unmatched: 5. Per germline, CDR1 MNHNS and CDR2 SASEGT. The CDR3 is CASSEAHRTGSYNEQFF. The CDR3 DNA reads TGTGCCAGCAGTGAAGCGCATAGGACAGGGTCCTACAATGAGCAGTTCTTC.

V is TRBV14 and J is TRBJ2-5; 7 nucleotides match TRBD1. V lost 1 base and J lost 2; bases outside the gene matches: 10. The V gene's germline CDR1 is SGHDN and CDR2 FVKESK. The CDR3 is 17 residues long. The CDR3 DNA follows: TGTGCCAGCAGCCAAGCCCGCTTACAGGGGCGACAAGAGACCCAGTACTTC. Its translation is CASSQARLQGRQETQYF.

The chain carries TRBV5-4 and TRBJ1-4; D gene unclear. The ends were cut back, 4 bases at V and 5 bases at J, with 9 bases in the middle. Looked up from germline, CDR1 is SGHNT and CDR2 is YYREEE (reference sequence). The CDR3 is 13 residues long. The CDR3 DNA follows: TGTGCCAGCAGCGATGGGCCCAATGAAAAACTGTTTTTT. Encoded protein: CASSDGPNEKLFF.

This chain links TRBV5-4 with TRBJ1-1; maybe TRBD1 (6 bases). There are 16 residues in the CDR3. With 2 bases removed from V and 5 bases from J, the gap between germline ends came to 19 bases. Germline V lookup: CDR1 SGHNT, CDR2 YYREEE (reference sequence). DNA for the CDR3: TGTGCCAGCAGCTTTACCACAGGGCCCACAAGGACTGAAGCTTTCTTT. As protein: CASSFTTGPTRTEAFF.

The chain links TRBV28 to TRBJ2-1; 15 bases align to TRBD2. CDR3 length: 18 amino acids. CDR1 is MDHEN, CDR2 SYDVKM, per germline. V trimming: 4 bases; J trimming: 4 bases; junction bases outside the gene matches: 8. The CDR3 sequence is CASSSWTSGGASYNEQFF. The CDR3 DNA is TGTGCCAGCAGTTCGTGGACTAGCGGGGGGGCTTCATACAATGAGCAGTTCTTC.

The V and J genes are TRBV5-1 and TRBJ2-7; 7 bases fit TRBD1. This CDR3 region has 16 residues. The germline V gene encodes CDR1 SGHRS and CDR2 YFSETQ. The ends lost 0 bases at V and 2 bases at J; junction bases unmatched: 8. CDR3 residues: CASSLERQGGPYEQYF. The CDR3 coding sequence is TGCGCCAGCAGCTTGGAGAGACAGGGTGGTCCCTACGAGCAGTACTTC.

The chain links TRBV4-3 to TRBJ2-5; D is possibly TRBD2 (5 bases). Germline V gene data show CDR1 as LGHNA and CDR2 as YSLEER. The CDR3 has 13 residues. Deletions cut 0 bases from V and 10 bases from J, with 12 bases between. The CDR3 is CASSQDRPGSQYF. The DNA of the CDR3 is TGCGCCAGCAGCCAAGATCGTCCGGGGAGCCAGTACTTC.

The J gene is TRBJ2-3, the V gene TRBV19; 9 bases match TRBD2. The germline V gene encodes CDR1 LNHDA and CDR2 SQIVND (reference sequence). CDR3 size: 15 residues. The V and J ends lost 5 bases and 2 bases, in that order; junction bases with no gene match: 5. CDR3 nucleotide sequence: TGTGCCAGTAGTCTCGGGACTAGCTACACAGATACGCAGTATTTT. This codes for CASSLGTSYTDTQYF.

The chain employs TRBV30 and TRBJ1-6; 7 bases are shared with TRBD1. The trim removed 2 bases at V and 5 bases at J, leaving 6 bases unmatched. The CDR3 loop spans 15 amino acids. Germline V lookup: CDR1 GTSNPN, CDR2 SVGIG (reference sequence). The chain's CDR3 is CAWSITGANNSPLHF. CDR3 bases: TGTGCCTGGAGTATTACAGGGGCGAATAATTCACCCCTCCACTTT.